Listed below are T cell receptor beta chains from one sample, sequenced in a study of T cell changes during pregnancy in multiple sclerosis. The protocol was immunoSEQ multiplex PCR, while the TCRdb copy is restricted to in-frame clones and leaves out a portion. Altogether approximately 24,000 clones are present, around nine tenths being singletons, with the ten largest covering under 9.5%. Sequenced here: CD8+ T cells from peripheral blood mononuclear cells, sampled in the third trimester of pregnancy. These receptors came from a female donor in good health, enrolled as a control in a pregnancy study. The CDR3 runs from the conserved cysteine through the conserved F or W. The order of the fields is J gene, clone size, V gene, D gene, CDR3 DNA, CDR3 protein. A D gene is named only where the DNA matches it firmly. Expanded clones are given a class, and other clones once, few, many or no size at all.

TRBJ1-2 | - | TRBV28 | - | TGTGCCAGCAGTAGGGTGGGAGACTATGGCTACACCTTC | CASSRVGDYGYTF
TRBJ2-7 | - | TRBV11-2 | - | TGTGCCAGCAGCCCACCAGGTAACCCCCCCGAGCAGTACTTC | CASSPPGNPPEQYF
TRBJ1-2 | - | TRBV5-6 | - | TGTGCCAGCACTTGGGGGTCGGACAGATATGGCTACACCTTC | CASTWGSDRYGYTF
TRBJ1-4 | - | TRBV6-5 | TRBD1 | TGTGCCAGCAGTTCACGTTCCGGGACAGGGGGGGAAAAACTGTTTTTT | CASSSRSGTGGEKLFF
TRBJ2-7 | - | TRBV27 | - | TGTGCCAGCAGCACAGGGTTTTCCTACGAGCAGTACTTC | CASSTGFSYEQYF
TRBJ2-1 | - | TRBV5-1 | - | TGCGCCAGCAGCTTGGAGGGGCTTGGCAGTGAGCAGTTCTTC | CASSLEGLGSEQFF
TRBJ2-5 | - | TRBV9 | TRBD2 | TGTGCCAGCAGCGTAGAGGCTAGCGGGAGCCCCCAAGAGACCCAGTACTTC | CASSVEASGSPQETQYF
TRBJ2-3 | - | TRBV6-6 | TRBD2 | TGTGCCAGCAGTCCTAGCGGGGTCACAGATACGCAGTATTTT | CASSPSGVTDTQYF
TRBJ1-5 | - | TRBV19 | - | TGTGCCAGTAGTAGTAGGGACGGGACTAATCAGCCCCAGCATTTT | CASSSRDGTNQPQHF
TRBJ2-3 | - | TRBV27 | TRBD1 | TGTGCCAGCAGTTTATATTGGGACAGATCTAGCACAGATACGCAGTATTTT | CASSLYWDRSSTDTQYF
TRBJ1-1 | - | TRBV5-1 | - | TGCGCCAGCAGCTTGGGGCAGGTCGCGTACGTCGTCACTGAAGCTTTCTTT | CASSLGQVAYVVTEAFF
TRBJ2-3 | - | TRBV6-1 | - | TGTGCCAGCAGTGGAGGGAGGTTTGGATGGGGATCAGATACGCAGTATTTT | CASSGGRFGWGSDTQYF
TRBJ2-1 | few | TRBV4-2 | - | TGTGCCAGCAGCCAAAGCTCGTTCAATGAGCAGTTCTTC | CASSQSSFNEQFF